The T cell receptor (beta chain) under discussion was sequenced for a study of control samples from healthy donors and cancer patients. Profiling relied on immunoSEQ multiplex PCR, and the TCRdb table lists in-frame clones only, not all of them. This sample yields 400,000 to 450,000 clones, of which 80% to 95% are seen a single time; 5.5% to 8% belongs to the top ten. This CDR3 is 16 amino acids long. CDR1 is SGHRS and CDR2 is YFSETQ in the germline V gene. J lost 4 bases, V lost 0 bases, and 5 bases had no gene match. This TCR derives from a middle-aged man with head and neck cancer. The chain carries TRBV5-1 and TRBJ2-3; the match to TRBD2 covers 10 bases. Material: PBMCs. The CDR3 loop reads CASSLDGSGGSDTQYF. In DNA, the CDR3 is TGCGCCAGCAGCTTGGATGGTAGCGGGGGGTCAGATACGCAGTATTTT.